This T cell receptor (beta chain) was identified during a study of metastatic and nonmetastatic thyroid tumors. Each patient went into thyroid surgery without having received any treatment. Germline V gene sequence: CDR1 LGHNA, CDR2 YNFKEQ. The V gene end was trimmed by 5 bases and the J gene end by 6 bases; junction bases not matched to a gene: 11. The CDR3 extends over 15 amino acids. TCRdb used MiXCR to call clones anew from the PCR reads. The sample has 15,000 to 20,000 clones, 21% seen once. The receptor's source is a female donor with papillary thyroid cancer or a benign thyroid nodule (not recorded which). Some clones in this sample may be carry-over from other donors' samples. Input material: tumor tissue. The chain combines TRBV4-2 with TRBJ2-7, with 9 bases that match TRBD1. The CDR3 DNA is TGTGCCAGCAGCTCACGTCCCGGGACAGGGCGCGAGCAGTACTTC. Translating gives CASSSRPGTGREQYF.